The source of this TCR beta chain is a study of control samples from healthy donors and cancer patients. The germline V gene has CDR1 SGHNT and CDR2 YENEEA. This CDR3 spans 13 amino acids. Trimming stripped 6 bases from V and 7 bases from J, with 16 bases between. Method: immunoSEQ multiplex PCR; TCRdb's copy keeps in-frame clones and lacks some. The sample contains approximately 190,000 clones, roughly nine tenths of which appear only once. The material sequenced was blood. The source is a man aged 25-45 years in good health. V gene TRBV11-3 combines with J gene TRBJ2-7; TRBD1 might be the D (6 bases). DNA for the CDR3: TGTGCCAGCAGTCTCGGCAGGGGCAGTGAGCAGTACTTC. As protein: CASSLGRGSEQYF.